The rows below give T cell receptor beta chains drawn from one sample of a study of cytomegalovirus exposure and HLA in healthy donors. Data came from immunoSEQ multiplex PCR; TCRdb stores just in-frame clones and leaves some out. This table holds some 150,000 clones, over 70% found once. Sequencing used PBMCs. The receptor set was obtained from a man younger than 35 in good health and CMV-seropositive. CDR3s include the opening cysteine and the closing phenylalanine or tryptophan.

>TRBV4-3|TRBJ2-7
CAKTGTSGGASYEQYF
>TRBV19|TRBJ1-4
CASSIRGNEKLFF
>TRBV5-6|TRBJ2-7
CASSLGGEAQGYF
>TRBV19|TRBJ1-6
CASSIEDRGYSPLHF
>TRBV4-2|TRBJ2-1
CASSQVEIENEQFF
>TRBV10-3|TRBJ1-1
CAISGTGVGDTEAFF
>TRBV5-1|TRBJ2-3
CASSLGRAETDTQYF
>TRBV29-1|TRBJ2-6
CSVEDEHTGSGANVLTF
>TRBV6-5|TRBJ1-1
CASISGTAMNTEAFF
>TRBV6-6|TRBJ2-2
CASRDSPDTGELFF
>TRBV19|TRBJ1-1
CASTAGNTEAFF